The clone carrying this T cell receptor beta chain was recorded many times. Its antigen is undetermined. The data are from a study of T cells in Graves' hyperthyroidism and ophthalmopathy. Looking at the study overall: At initial diagnosis, before any treatment had begun, peripheral blood was obtained.

Points from the study as a whole: Most thyroid clonotypes with frequency above 0.001 were detected in blood.

Exclusion followed for patients with uncontrolled infection, other autoimmune disease, pregnancy or lactation. The PBMCs were sourced from fresh peripheral blood (about 10 ml). TCR beta CDR3 regions were amplified from RNA. RT-PCR in the first round (using the HTBI primer set) targeted the TCR CDR3. Using its own MiXCR run on the multiplex PCR reads, TCRdb lists one record per CDR3 protein. The sample has about 300,000 distinct CDR3 sequences; roughly a fifth are singletons. V lost 4 bases and J lost 1, with 13 bases in between. Germline CDR1 reads SGHAT; CDR2 reads FQNNGV. The CDR3 loop spans 16 amino acids.

The sample taken for sequencing was blood. This TCR derives from a man aged 50 to 60 with Graves' ophthalmopathy. The genes are TRBV11-2 and TRBJ1-4; D perhaps matches TRBD1 (5 bases). This chain's CDR3 is CASSSLSGGTNEKLFF. DNA of the CDR3: TGTGCCAGCAGCTCACTTTCGGGGGGAACTAATGAAAAACTGTTTTTT.